The 10 T cell receptor beta chains below come from one sample, sequenced in a study of preoperative IRX-2 immunotherapy in early breast cancer. TCRdb's copy holds only in-frame clones and misses some; the assay was immunoSEQ multiplex PCR. Of around 62,000 clones listed, approximately 94% are singletons. Regarding treatment: preoperative locoregional IRX-2 cytokine immunotherapy. Sample acquisition took place from a patient treated with IRX-2 immunotherapy. The receptors derive from a human donor with breast cancer.

The chain employs TRBV19 and TRBJ2-6, with D possibly being TRBD1 (5 bases). The CDR3 sequence is 14 residues long. Trimming pared 5 bases from V and 3 bases from J, leaving 8 bases between. Germline CDR1 and CDR2: LNHDA and SQIVND (reference sequence). The CDR3 DNA is TGTGCCAGTAGTTTCCAGGGTGGGGCCAACGTCCTGACTTTC. Translation gives CASSFQGGANVLTF.

The chain is built from TRBV7-3 and TRBJ2-3, with TRBD2 matching 11 bases. The V and J ends lost 5 bases and 2 bases, in that order; junction bases with no gene match: 6. There are 16 residues in the CDR3. Germline-derived CDR1 and CDR2 are SGHTA and FQGTGA. The CDR3 loop reads CASSTTSGGHTDTQYF. As DNA, the CDR3 is TGTGCCAGCAGCACAACTAGCGGGGGCCACACAGATACGCAGTATTTT.

The chain has TRBV5-6 and TRBJ2-5, with 9 bases identical to TRBD1. CDR1 is SGHDT and CDR2 is YYEEEE in the germline V gene. The V segment lost 4 bases and the J segment 5 bases; nucleotides outside the gene matches: 9. The CDR3 contains 15 residues. This chain's CDR3 is CASSAAGTGPETQYF. The CDR3 DNA reads as TGTGCCAGCAGCGCAGCCGGGACAGGGCCTGAGACCCAGTACTTC.

The chain couples TRBV27 to TRBJ1-4, with TRBD1 identical over 7 bases. CDR1 is MNHEY, CDR2 SMNVEV, per germline (reference sequence). V was clipped by 8 bases and J by 7 bases; unmatched bases: 7. This CDR3 spans 13 amino acids. CDR3 sequence reads: CASAKTGFEKLFF. CDR3 DNA sequence: TGTGCCAGCGCCAAGACAGGGTTTGAAAAACTGTTTTTT.

The V gene is TRBV7-2, the J gene TRBJ1-6; 7 bases are a match to TRBD1. The germline V gene encodes CDR1 SGHTA and CDR2 FQGNSA. The V gene end was trimmed by 1 base and the J gene end by 5 bases; junction bases not matched to a gene: 5. The CDR3 is made up of 16 amino acids. For the CDR3, the DNA is TGTGCCAGCAGCTTAGGCGGGACAGTTAATAATTCACCCCTCCACTTT. Its protein product is CASSLGGTVNNSPLHF.

CDR3 in DNA: TGTGCCACCCAGAAACTAGCGGGAGCCTACGAGCAGTACTTC. Protein sequence: CATQKLAGAYEQYF. The rearrangement links TRBV6-5 to TRBJ2-7; 11 nucleotides line up with TRBD2. The CDR3 covers 14 residues. Trimming took 10 bases from V and 2 from J; bases not matched to a gene: 7. Per the germline V gene, CDR1 is MNHEY and CDR2 is SVGAGI.

The V call is TRBV10-3, the J call TRBJ2-1; tentatively, D is TRBD1 (6 bases). The CDR3 runs 13 residues. Trimming stripped 6 bases from V and 5 bases from J, with 11 bases between. Germline V gives CDR1 ENHRY, CDR2 SYGVKD. DNA for the CDR3: TGTGCCATCAGGGACAGATTCAACAATGAGCAGTTCTTC. It specifies CAIRDRFNNEQFF.

This rearrangement joins TRBV7-2 to TRBJ1-3; 7 nucleotides match TRBD1. The junction had 3 bases not matched to a gene; V was cut back by 4 bases and J by 3 bases. Germline V gene lookup returns CDR1 SGHTA and CDR2 FQGNSA. This CDR3 comprises 14 residues. CDR3 DNA: TGTGCCAGCAGCTCAGGGACAGTTGGAAACACCATATATTTT. This codes for CASSSGTVGNTIYF.

V usage is TRBV7-2 and J usage is TRBJ2-5, with D perhaps TRBD1 (5 bases). This CDR3 comprises 15 residues. Trimming removed 1 base at V and 2 bases at J, with 11 bases between. The germline V gene encodes CDR1 SGHTA and CDR2 FQGNSA. CDR3 residues: CASSLGSGWQETQYF. CDR3 in DNA: TGTGCCAGCAGCTTAGGTTCAGGGTGGCAAGAGACCCAGTACTTC.

The table lists this clone with a count of one. This chain joins TRBV27 and TRBJ2-5; D possibly matches TRBD1 or TRBD2 (5 bases each). Trimming took 6 bases from V and 5 from J, leaving 25 bases between them. The CDR3 is 17 residues long. Germline V gene sequence: CDR1 MNHEY, CDR2 SMNVEV (reference sequence). The chain's CDR3 is CASRAMINRDLKETQYF. The DNA for the CDR3 is TGTGCCAGCAGAGCAATGATCAACCGGGACCTCAAGGAGACCCAGTACTTC.